The rows below give T cell receptor beta chains drawn from one sample of a study of blood T cell repertoires in COVID-19. Sequencing used immunoSEQ multiplex PCR; TCRdb keeps in-frame clones, though not all of them. The repertoire holds tens of thousands of clones, with 80% to 90% as singletons. The sequencing sample was made of peripheral blood. These receptor sequences come from a man aged 55 to 70 with active or convalescent COVID-19. Both conserved end residues are part of each CDR3. A D gene is named only where the DNA matches it firmly. Where a row states a size, it is once, few, many or the class of an expanded clone; other rows omit it.

D,V,J,size,CDR3,DNA
TRBD1,TRBV28,TRBJ2-7,.,CASSLTGTGEYEQYF,TGTGCCAGCAGCCTAACCGGGACAGGGGAGTACGAGCAGTACTTC
.,TRBV5-4,TRBJ2-1,.,CASSRDSGLGGNEQFF,TGTGCCAGCAGCCGAGATAGCGGTCTCGGGGGCAATGAGCAGTTCTTC
.,TRBV28,TRBJ2-3,.,CASARRLSDTQYF,TGTGCCAGCGCCCGGCGGCTGTCAGATACGCAGTATTTT
TRBD2,TRBV29-1,TRBJ2-5,.,CSGGEGETQYF,TGCAGCGGCGGGGAGGGGGAGACCCAGTACTTC
TRBD1,TRBV29-1,TRBJ1-2,.,CSVEFRGTGEVYGYTF,TGCAGCGTTGAGTTTCGGGGGACAGGGGAAGTCTATGGCTACACCTTC
.,TRBV6-5,TRBJ1-5,.,CASSFTVPPQHF,TGTGCCAGCAGTTTCACAGTTCCTCCCCAGCATTTT
.,TRBV12-3/TRBV12-4,TRBJ2-2,.,CASSDQAGELFF,TGTGCCAGCAGTGACCAGGCCGGGGAGCTGTTTTTT
.,TRBV5-1,TRBJ2-2,.,CASDRGGTGELFF,TGCGCCAGTGACAGGGGAGGGACCGGGGAGCTGTTTTTT
.,TRBV6-1,TRBJ1-2,.,CASSDRTENYGYTF,TGTGCCAGCAGTGACCGGACAGAAAACTATGGCTACACCTTC
.,TRBV6-6,TRBJ2-5,.,CASNRGPSQETQYF,TGTGCCAGCAATAGGGGTCCCTCCCAAGAGACCCAGTACTTC
TRBD2,TRBV7-9,TRBJ2-3,.,CASSLGDSGRDTDTQYF,TGTGCCAGCAGCTTAGGCGATAGCGGGAGGGACACAGATACGCAGTATTTT
.,TRBV1,TRBJ1-3,.,CTSRPLNRGPGNTIYF,TGCACCAGCAGGCCGCTTAACAGGGGCCCTGGAAACACCATATATTTT
.,TRBV5-1,TRBJ1-1,.,CASSVDSKMNTEAFF,TGCGCCAGCAGCGTTGACAGCAAAATGAACACTGAAGCTTTCTTT
.,TRBV6-1,TRBJ2-7,.,CASSEALGRLLEQYF,TGTGCCAGCAGTGAAGCTTTGGGCAGGCTCCTGGAGCAGTACTTC
.,TRBV11-2,TRBJ2-2,.,CASSSRGAGVTGELFF,TGTGCCAGCAGCTCCCGGGGGGCCGGGGTCACCGGGGAGCTGTTTTTT
.,TRBV2,TRBJ1-5,.,CASSEGKGGNQPQHF,TGTGCCAGCAGTGAAGGGAAGGGGGGCAATCAGCCCCAGCATTTT
TRBD1,TRBV7-9,TRBJ1-1,.,CASSLSQGARLTEAFF,TGTGCCAGCAGCTTATCACAGGGGGCGCGTTTAACTGAAGCTTTCTTT
TRBD1,TRBV19,TRBJ1-2,.,CASRVGTGDNYGYTF,TGTGCCAGTAGAGTGGGGACAGGGGATAACTATGGCTACACCTTC
.,TRBV7-9,TRBJ1-2,once,CASSFREDGYTF,TGTGCCAGCAGCTTTCGAGAGGATGGCTACACCTTC
TRBD2,TRBV24-1,TRBJ2-1,.,CATSDRASGGPSYNEQFF,TGTGCCACCAGTGATAGGGCTAGCGGGGGGCCATCGTACAATGAGCAGTTCTTC
TRBD1,TRBV3-1/TRBV3-2,TRBJ1-2,.,CASSHTVLDRGSYGYTF,TGTGCCAGCAGCCATACCGTCCTGGACAGGGGGTCCTATGGCTACACCTTC
TRBD1,TRBV5-4,TRBJ1-4,.,CASSLTVGQGVEKLFF,TGTGCCAGCAGCTTGACGGTAGGACAGGGGGTGGAAAAACTGTTTTTT
TRBD1,TRBV6-5,TRBJ2-5,.,CASSHRDRGKTQYF,TGTGCCAGCAGTCACCGGGACAGAGGCAAGACCCAGTACTTC
TRBD1,TRBV18,TRBJ1-5,.,CASSPEKGQGAQPQHF,TGTGCCAGCTCACCTGAAAAGGGACAGGGGGCCCAGCCCCAGCATTTT
.,TRBV12-3/TRBV12-4,TRBJ1-1,.,CASSEVVVTEAFF,TGTGCCAGCAGCGAGGTGGTCGTCACTGAAGCTTTCTTT
.,TRBV11-2,TRBJ2-1,.,CASSLLRGSYNEQFF,TGTGCCAGCAGCTTACTCCGGGGGAGCTACAATGAGCAGTTCTTC
.,TRBV6-2/TRBV6-3,TRBJ2-2,.,CASSSYPGLATNTGELFF,TGTGCCAGCAGTTCATACCCCGGACTTGCAACGAACACCGGGGAGCTGTTTTTT
.,TRBV11-2,TRBJ2-5,.,CASSLERSSGETQYF,TGTGCCAGCAGCTTAGAGCGATCCTCGGGGGAGACCCAGTACTTC
.,TRBV7-2,TRBJ2-1,.,CASSLDGLAYNEQFF,TGTGCCAGCAGCTTAGATGGTCTAGCCTACAATGAGCAGTTCTTC
TRBD1,TRBV6-5,TRBJ2-7,.,CASRPGQGNREQYF,TGTGCCAGCCGTCCGGGACAGGGTAATCGCGAGCAGTACTTC
.,TRBV20-1,TRBJ1-5,.,CSASEGGNQPQHF,TGCAGTGCTAGTGAGGGCGGCAATCAGCCCCAGCATTTT
.,TRBV3-1/TRBV3-2,TRBJ2-2,.,CASSQRGFTGELFF,TGTGCCAGCAGCCAAAGGGGGTTCACCGGGGAGCTGTTTTTT
.,TRBV5-8,TRBJ2-1,.,CASSLNRGSSYNEQFF,TGTGCCAGCAGCTTGAATAGGGGGAGCTCCTACAATGAGCAGTTCTTC
.,TRBV11-2,TRBJ2-3,.,CASSFQFTGPTGTDTQYF,TGTGCCAGCAGCTTCCAATTCACAGGGCCCACTGGCACAGATACGCAGTATTTT
TRBD1,TRBV18,TRBJ1-2,.,CASSLQGADGYTF,TGTGCCAGCTCCCTACAGGGGGCCGATGGCTACACCTTC
TRBD1,TRBV14,TRBJ2-7,once,CASRGQGGITRQYF,TGTGCCAGCAGAGGACAGGGGGGTATTACGAGGCAGTACTTC
TRBD1,TRBV28,TRBJ1-1,.,CASSFPPDRVNTEAFF,TGTGCCAGCAGTTTTCCCCCAGACAGGGTGAACACTGAAGCTTTCTTT
TRBD1,TRBV28,TRBJ2-2,.,CASSPGTGPGELFF,TGTGCCAGCAGTCCCGGGACAGGGCCCGGGGAGCTGTTTTTT
TRBD1,TRBV18,TRBJ1-4,.,CASSQDRGNEKLFF,TGTGCCAGCTCACAGGACAGGGGGAATGAAAAACTGTTTTTT
.,TRBV6-5,TRBJ1-5,.,CASSYSGVYQPQHF,TGTGCCAGCAGTTACAGCGGGGTCTATCAGCCCCAGCATTTT
.,TRBV28,TRBJ1-5,.,CASRLGRTLYQPQHF,TGTGCCAGCAGATTAGGCAGGACTCTCTATCAGCCCCAGCATTTT
.,TRBV6-2/TRBV6-3,TRBJ2-2,.,CASSYRRTEDTGELFF,TGTGCCAGCAGTTACAGGAGGACAGAGGACACCGGGGAGCTGTTTTTT
TRBD1,TRBV7-2,TRBJ1-1,.,CASSLGQGNTEAFF,TGTGCCAGCAGCTTGGGACAGGGGAACACTGAAGCTTTCTTT
.,TRBV5-6,TRBJ2-6,.,CASSFRVPGANVLTF,TGTGCCAGCAGCTTCAGGGTTCCTGGGGCCAACGTCCTGACTTTC
TRBD2,TRBV7-8,TRBJ2-2,.,CASSLGTAGAGELFF,TGTGCCAGCAGCTTAGGGACCGCGGGGGCCGGGGAGCTGTTTTTT
.,TRBV6-5,TRBJ1-2,.,CASSYGNQGNYGYTF,TGTGCCAGCAGTTACGGGAACCAGGGGAACTATGGCTACACCTTC
.,TRBV5-1,TRBJ2-2,.,CASSLVAGPGELFF,TGCGCCAGCAGCTTGGTGGCAGGGCCCGGGGAGCTGTTTTTT
.,TRBV6-1,TRBJ1-3,.,CASSEWGGLGNTIYF,TGTGCCAGCAGTGAATGGGGGGGCCTTGGAAACACCATATATTTT
TRBD2,TRBV24-1,TRBJ2-3,.,CATSDGSGARTDTQYF,TGTGCCACCAGTGATGGTAGCGGGGCTCGCACAGATACGCAGTATTTT
.,TRBV29-1,TRBJ2-4,.,CSVSGQNKNIQYF,TGCAGCGTTTCAGGACAGAACAAAAACATTCAGTACTTC
TRBD2,TRBV30,TRBJ2-2,once,CAWRGVGLAATGELFF,TGTGCCTGGAGGGGAGTGGGACTAGCGGCCACCGGGGAGCTGTTTTTT